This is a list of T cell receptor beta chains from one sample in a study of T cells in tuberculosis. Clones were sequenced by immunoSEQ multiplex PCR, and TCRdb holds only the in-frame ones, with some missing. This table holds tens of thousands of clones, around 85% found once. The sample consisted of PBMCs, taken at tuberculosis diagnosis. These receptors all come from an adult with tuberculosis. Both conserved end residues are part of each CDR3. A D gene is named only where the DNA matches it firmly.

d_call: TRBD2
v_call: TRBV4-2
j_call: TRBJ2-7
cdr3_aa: CASSPKSGTSETYEQYF

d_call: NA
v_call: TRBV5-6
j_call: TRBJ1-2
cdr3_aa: CASSLDRAGGYTF

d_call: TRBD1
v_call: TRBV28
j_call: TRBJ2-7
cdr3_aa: CASSGTGNGEQYF

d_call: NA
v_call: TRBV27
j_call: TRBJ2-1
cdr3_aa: CASSPTWLRSEQFF

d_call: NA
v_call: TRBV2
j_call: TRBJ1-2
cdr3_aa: CASRQTNYGYTF

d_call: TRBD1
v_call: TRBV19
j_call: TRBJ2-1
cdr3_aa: CASTKTGGLYNEQFF

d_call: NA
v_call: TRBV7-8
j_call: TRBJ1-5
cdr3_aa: CASSLRWDLDAQPQHF

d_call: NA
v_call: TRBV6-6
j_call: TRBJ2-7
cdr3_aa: CASSYRGSVDEQYF

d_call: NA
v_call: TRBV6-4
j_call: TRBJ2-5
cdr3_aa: CASSDSPGETQYF

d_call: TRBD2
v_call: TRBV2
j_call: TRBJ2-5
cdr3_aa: CASRDGGRAGETQYF

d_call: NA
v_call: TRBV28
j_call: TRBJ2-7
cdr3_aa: CASSFLAGAYEQYF

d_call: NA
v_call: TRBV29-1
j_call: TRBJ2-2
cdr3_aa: CSVEVAGRNTGELFF

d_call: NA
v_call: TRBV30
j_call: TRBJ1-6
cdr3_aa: CAWSVGGAYNSPLHF

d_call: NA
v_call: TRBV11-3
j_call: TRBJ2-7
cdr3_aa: CAAYTGTKYYEQYF

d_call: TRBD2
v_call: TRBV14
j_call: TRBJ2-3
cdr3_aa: CASSQGSLAGGVTDTQYF

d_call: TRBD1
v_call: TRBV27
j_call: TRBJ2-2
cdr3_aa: CASSLLQGARNTGELFF

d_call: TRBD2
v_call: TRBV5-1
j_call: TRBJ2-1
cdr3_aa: CASSRQTSTSGPTYNEQFF

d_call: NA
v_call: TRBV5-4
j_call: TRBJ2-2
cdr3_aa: CASSPGAGELFF

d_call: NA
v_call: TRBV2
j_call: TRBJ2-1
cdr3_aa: CASSVINEQFF

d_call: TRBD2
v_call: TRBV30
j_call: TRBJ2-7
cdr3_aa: CAWSPLPSGGLIYEQYF

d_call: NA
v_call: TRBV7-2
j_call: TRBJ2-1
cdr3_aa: CASSLPSGLYEQFF

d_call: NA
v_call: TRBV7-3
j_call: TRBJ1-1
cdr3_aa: CASSFREGTEAFF

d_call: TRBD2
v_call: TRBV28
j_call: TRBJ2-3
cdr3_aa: CASSLSPSGMGDTQYF

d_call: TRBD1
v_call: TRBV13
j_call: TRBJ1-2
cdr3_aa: CASNYRGGYTF

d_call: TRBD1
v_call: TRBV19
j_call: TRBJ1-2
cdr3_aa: CASSQGQPNYGYTF

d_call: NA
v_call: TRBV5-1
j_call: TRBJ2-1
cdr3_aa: CASSPTSHNEQFF